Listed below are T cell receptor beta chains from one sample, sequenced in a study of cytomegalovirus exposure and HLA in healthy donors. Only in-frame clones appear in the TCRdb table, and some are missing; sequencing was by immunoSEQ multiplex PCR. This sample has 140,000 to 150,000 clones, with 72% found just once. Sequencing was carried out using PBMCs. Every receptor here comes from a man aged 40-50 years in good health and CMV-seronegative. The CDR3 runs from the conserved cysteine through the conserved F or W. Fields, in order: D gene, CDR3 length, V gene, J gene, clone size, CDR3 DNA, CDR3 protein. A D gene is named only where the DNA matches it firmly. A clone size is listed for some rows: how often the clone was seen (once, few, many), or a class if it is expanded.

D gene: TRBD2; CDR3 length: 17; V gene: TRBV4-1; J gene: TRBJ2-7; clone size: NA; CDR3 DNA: TGCGCCAGCAGCCAAGGGCCCTCAGCGGGGGGCGCCTACGAGCAGTACTTC; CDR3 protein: CASSQGPSAGGAYEQYF
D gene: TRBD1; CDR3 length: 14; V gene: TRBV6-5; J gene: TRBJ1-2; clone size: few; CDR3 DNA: TGTGCCAGCAGCCGAGGGGACAGAAACTATGGCTACACCTTC; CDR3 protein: CASSRGDRNYGYTF
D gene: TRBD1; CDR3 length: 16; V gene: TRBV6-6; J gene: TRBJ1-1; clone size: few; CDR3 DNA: TGTGCCAGCAGAGAGGACAGGGGGATCATGAACACTGAAGCTTTCTTT; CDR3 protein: CASREDRGIMNTEAFF
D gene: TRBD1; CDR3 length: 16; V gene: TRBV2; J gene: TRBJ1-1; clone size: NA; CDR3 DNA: TGTGCCAGCAGTGAATTATTAGGACAGGGGAACACTGAAGCTTTCTTT; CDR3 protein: CASSELLGQGNTEAFF
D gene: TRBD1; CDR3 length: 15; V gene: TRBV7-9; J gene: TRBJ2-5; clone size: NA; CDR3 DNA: TGTGCCAGCAGCTTAACGGGACAGAACCAAGAGACCCAGTACTTC; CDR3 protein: CASSLTGQNQETQYF
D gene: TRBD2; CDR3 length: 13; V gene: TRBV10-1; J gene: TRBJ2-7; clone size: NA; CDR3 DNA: TGCGCCAGCAGTGTAAATAGCGGGAGCGAGCAGTACTTC; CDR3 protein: CASSVNSGSEQYF
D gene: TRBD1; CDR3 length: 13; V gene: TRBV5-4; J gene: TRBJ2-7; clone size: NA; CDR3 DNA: TGTGCCAGCAGCCGACAGGGCGTGCGCGAGCAGTACTTC; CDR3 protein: CASSRQGVREQYF
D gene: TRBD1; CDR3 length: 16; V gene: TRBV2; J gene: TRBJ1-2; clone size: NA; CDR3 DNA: TGTGCCAGCAGTTTCGGGACAGGGGGCGGCTCCAATGGCTACACCTTC; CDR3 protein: CASSFGTGGGSNGYTF
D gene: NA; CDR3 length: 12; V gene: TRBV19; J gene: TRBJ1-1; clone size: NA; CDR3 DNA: TGTGCCAGTATAGGAGAGCGGGGTGAAGCTTTCTTT; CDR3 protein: CASIGERGEAFF
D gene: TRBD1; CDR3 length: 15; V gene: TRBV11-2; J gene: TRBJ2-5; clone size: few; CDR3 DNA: TGTGCCAGCAGCAACCGGGACAGGGGTGTTGAGACCCAGTACTTC; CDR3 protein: CASSNRDRGVETQYF
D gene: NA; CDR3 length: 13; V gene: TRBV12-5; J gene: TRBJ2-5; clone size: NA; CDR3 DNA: TGTGCTAGTGGTCCCAGGGGTGGGGAGACCCAGTACTTC; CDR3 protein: CASGPRGGETQYF
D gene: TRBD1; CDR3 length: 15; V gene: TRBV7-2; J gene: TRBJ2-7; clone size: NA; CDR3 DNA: TGTGCCAGCAGCCGAATAGGACAGGCCGCTTACGAGCAGTACTTC; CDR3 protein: CASSRIGQAAYEQYF
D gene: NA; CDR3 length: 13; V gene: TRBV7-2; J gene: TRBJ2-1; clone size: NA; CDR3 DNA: TGTGCCAGCAGCGCCACTGGCTACAATGAGCAGTTCTTC; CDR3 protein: CASSATGYNEQFF
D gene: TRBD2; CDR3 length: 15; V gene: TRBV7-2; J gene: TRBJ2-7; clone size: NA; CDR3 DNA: TGTGCCAGCAGCCCACGACTAGCGGGAGCCTACGAGCAGTACTTC; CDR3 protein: CASSPRLAGAYEQYF
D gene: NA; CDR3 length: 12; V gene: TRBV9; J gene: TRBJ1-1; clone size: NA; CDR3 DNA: TGTGCCAACCTAACAGGGCGTACTGAAGCTTTCTTT; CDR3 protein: CANLTGRTEAFF
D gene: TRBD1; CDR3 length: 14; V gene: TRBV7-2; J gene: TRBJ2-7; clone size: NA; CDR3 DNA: TGTGCCAGCAGGGGGACAGGGGGCCCCTACGAGCAGTACTTC; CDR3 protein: CASRGTGGPYEQYF
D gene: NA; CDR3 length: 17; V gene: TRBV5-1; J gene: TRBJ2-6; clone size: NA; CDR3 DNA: TGCGCCAGCAGCCCTACAGGGCCACAATCTGGGGCCAACGTCCTGACTTTC; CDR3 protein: CASSPTGPQSGANVLTF
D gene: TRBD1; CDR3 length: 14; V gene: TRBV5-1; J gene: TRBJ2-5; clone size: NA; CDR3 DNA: TGCGCCAGCAGCTTGTCGGGGAACCAGGGGGCCCAGTACTTC; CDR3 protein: CASSLSGNQGAQYF
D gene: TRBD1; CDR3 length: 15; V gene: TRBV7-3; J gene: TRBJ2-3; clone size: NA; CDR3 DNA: TGTGCCAGCACCCAAGGGGGCAGCAGCACAGATACGCAGTATTTT; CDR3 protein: CASTQGGSSTDTQYF
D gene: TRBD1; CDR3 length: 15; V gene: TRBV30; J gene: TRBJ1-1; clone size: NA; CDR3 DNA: TGTGCCTGGAGGCCGATGGACAGGTCGAACACTGAAGCTTTCTTT; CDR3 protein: CAWRPMDRSNTEAFF
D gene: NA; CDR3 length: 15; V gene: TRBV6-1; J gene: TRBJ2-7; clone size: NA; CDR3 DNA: TGTGCCAGCAGTGAAAACTTCCACAGCTCCTACGAGCAGTACTTC; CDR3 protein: CASSENFHSSYEQYF
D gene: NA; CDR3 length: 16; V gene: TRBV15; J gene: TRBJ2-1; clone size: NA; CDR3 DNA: TGTGCCACCAGCAGAGCCGCGGAGCGCTCCTACAATGAGCAGTTCTTC; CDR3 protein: CATSRAAERSYNEQFF
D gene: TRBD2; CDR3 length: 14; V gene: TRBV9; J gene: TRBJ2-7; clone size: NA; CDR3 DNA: TGTGCCAGCAGCGCGAGCGGGGGGGCCTACGAGCAGTACTTC; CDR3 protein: CASSASGGAYEQYF
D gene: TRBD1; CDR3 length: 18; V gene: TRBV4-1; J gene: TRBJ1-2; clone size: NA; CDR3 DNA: TGCGCCAGCAGCCCCGTCCCGGGACAGGGAACAGCTAACTATGGCTACACCTTC; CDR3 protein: CASSPVPGQGTANYGYTF
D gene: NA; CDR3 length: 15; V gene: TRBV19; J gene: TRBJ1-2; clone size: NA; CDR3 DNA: TGTGCCAGTAGTACGAACAGAGATTCCGGACTTGGCTACACCTTC; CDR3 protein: CASSTNRDSGLGYTF
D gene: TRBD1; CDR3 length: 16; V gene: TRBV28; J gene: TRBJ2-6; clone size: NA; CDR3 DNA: TGTGCCAGCAGCGGGGGACAGGGGTCTGGGGCCAACGTCCTGACTTTC; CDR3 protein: CASSGGQGSGANVLTF
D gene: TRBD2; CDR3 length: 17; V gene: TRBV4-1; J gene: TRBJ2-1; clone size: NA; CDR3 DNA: TGCGCCAGCAGCCAAGATCGGTGGACTAGCGGGAGCGATGAGCAGTTCTTC; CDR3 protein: CASSQDRWTSGSDEQFF
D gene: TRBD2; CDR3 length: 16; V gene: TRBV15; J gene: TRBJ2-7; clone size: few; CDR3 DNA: TGTGCCACCAGCAACCCTAGCGGGTCAGAAATCTACGAGCAGTACTTC; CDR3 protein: CATSNPSGSEIYEQYF
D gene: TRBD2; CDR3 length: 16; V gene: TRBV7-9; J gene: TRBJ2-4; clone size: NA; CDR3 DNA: TGTGCCAGCAGCGCCTGGGACTACCCTGAGGAAAACATTCAGTACTTC; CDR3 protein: CASSAWDYPEENIQYF